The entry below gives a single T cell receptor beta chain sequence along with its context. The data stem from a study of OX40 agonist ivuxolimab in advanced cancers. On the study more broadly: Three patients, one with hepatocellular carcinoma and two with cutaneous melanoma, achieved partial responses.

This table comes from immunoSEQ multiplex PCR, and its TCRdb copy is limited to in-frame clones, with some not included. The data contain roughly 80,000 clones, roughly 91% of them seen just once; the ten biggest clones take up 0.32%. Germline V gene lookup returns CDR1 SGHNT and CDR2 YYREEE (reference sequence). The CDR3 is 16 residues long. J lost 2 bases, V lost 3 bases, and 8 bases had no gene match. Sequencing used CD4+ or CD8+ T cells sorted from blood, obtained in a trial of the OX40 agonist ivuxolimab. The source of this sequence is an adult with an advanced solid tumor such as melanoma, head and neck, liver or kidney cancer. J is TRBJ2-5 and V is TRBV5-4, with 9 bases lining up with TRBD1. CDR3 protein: CASSWDRVLVQETQYF. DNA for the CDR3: TGTGCCAGCAGCTGGGACAGGGTGTTGGTTCAAGAGACCCAGTACTTC.